The 10 T cell receptor beta chains in this list originate from one sample, sequenced in a study of T cells after yellow fever vaccination. TCRdb re-analysed the 5' RACE reads in MiXCR, keeping a single row per CDR3 protein. The sample lists about 340,000 distinct CDR3 sequences; 8% to 10% were seen once. Source: PBMCs, taken on the day of the first yellow fever vaccination. Receptor source: a man in his late teens or twenties who received the YFV17D yellow fever vaccine.

The chain couples TRBV6-1 to TRBJ1-5; 7 nucleotides agree with TRBD1. The CDR3 runs to 15 residues. Germline V gene lookup returns CDR1 MNHNS and CDR2 SASEGT. Losses at the gene ends were 7 bases for V and 0 bases for J; bases not matched to a gene: 6. The CDR3 coding sequence is TGTGCCAGCACCGGACAGGTGTATAGCAATCAGCCCCAGCATTTT. Amino acid sequence: CASTGQVYSNQPQHF.

The table lists this clonotype with a few counts. An end of the junction does not agree with germline; a read error may underlie this. The chain uses TRBV20-1 and TRBJ2-3; 7 bases are shared with TRBD1. The V gene's germline CDR1 is DFQATT and CDR2 SNEGSKA (reference sequence). This CDR3 spans 14 amino acids. The CDR3 DNA reads as TGCAGTGCCAGAGAGGGCAGGGGGACAGATACGCAGTATTTT. Its translation: CSAREGRGTDTQYF.

This clonotype was counted only a few times. The chain links TRBV11-3 to TRBJ2-3; possible D gene TRBD1, 6 bases. This CDR3 has 18 residues. The V and J ends lost 1 base and 2 bases respectively, with 19 bases between them. CDR1 SGHNT and CDR2 YENEEA come from the germline V gene. The chain's CDR3 is CASSLVGQIEINTDTQYF. Here the CDR3 DNA reads TGTGCCAGCAGCTTAGTGGGACAAATCGAAATCAACACAGATACGCAGTATTTT.

The chain couples TRBV5-1 to TRBJ2-7, with TRBD2 matching 9 bases. The CDR3 has 17 residues. The V gene end was trimmed by 3 bases and the J gene end by 3 bases; junction bases not matched to a gene: 13. Germline V gene sequence: CDR1 SGHRS, CDR2 YFSETQ. This CDR3 reads CASSSLPLAGQYYEQYF. For the CDR3, the DNA is TGCGCCAGCAGCTCCTTGCCTCTAGCGGGACAGTACTACGAGCAGTACTTC. Based on the CDR3 plus reference TRBV5-1 and TRBJ2-7, the full variable domain is KAGVTQTPRYLIKTRGQQVTLSCSPISGHRSVSWYQQTPGQGLQFLFEYFSETQRNKGNFPGRFSGRQFSNSRSEMNVSTLELGDSALYLCASSSLPLAGQYYEQYFGPGTRLTVT.

The chain recombines TRBV11-2 with TRBJ1-1; no reliable D call. The CDR3 extends over 14 amino acids. Trimming stripped 0 bases from V and 1 base from J, with 6 bases between. Germline CDR1 is SGHAT and CDR2 is FQNNGV. The CDR3 loop is CASSLEGKNTEAFF. CDR3 DNA sequence: TGTGCCAGCAGCTTAGAGGGTAAGAACACTGAAGCTTTCTTT.

The CDR3 nucleotides are TGTGCCAGCAGCGGAGCCGGGACAGGGAAGTACTTC. Amino acid sequence: CASSGAGTGKYF. The rearrangement uses TRBV9 and TRBJ2-7, with 9 bases identical to TRBD1. After removal of 3 bases from V and 11 bases from J, the junction contained 6 bases not matched to a gene. Germline CDR1 is SGDLS and CDR2 is YYNGEE. The CDR3 covers 12 residues.

A few counts support this clonotype. V and J are TRBV5-1 and TRBJ2-7; D is perhaps TRBD1 (5 bases). Germline V gene data show CDR1 as SGHRS and CDR2 as YFSETQ. The CDR3 length is 14 residues. V lost 2 bases and J 4 bases, leaving 13 bases between the germline ends. The CDR3 nucleotides read TGCGCCAGCAGCTTATCGGAAAGGGGATACGAGCAGTACTTC. Protein sequence: CASSLSERGYEQYF.

J is TRBJ1-1 and V is TRBV7-2; D gene unclear. Germline CDR1 reads SGHTA; CDR2 reads FQGNSA. There are 14 residues in the CDR3. V was clipped by 3 bases and J by 5 bases, with 13 bases between them. Here the CDR3 reads CASSFSVGGTEAFF. In nucleotides, the CDR3 is TGTGCCAGCAGCTTTTCCGTGGGAGGAACTGAAGCTTTCTTT.

This clonotype was seen ten or more times. This sequence joins TRBV7-9 and TRBJ1-5, with 11 bases lining up with TRBD1. The CDR3 is 15 amino acids. With V trimmed by 5 bases and J by 5 bases, 5 bases remained unmatched. CDR1 and CDR2 (germline): SEHNR, FQNEAQ (reference sequence). The CDR3 loop is CASSPGTGGYQPQHF. For the CDR3, the DNA is TGTGCCAGCAGCCCCGGGACAGGGGGTTATCAGCCCCAGCATTTT.

The chain employs TRBV7-2 and TRBJ1-2; no clear D. V was pared by 5 bases and J by 6 bases, with 10 bases between. Germline values: CDR1 SGHTA, CDR2 FQGNSA. The CDR3 has 12 amino acids. The CDR3 protein is CASSLRRDGYTF. CDR3 coding DNA: TGTGCCAGCAGCCTAAGGAGGGATGGCTACACCTTC.